This is a list of T cell receptor beta chains from one sample in a study of glioma-infiltrating T cells. MiXCR, run by TCRdb on the multiplex PCR reads, gives a single entry per CDR3 protein. The sample has approximately 140,000 distinct CDR3 sequences, 24% seen once; the top ten hold under 35%. Material for sequencing was glioma tissue, nonneoplastic brain tissue, or PBMCs (not recorded which). The source of these receptors is a human donor with low-grade glioma or glioblastoma, undergoing nonglioma brain surgery, or in good health (not recorded which). Both conserved end residues are part of each CDR3. The order of the fields is CDR3 DNA, CDR3 protein, V gene, D gene, J gene, clone size. A D gene is named only where the DNA matches it firmly. Not every row has a clone size; where given, it reads once, few, many or a size class.

TGTGCCAGCAGCTTAACTAGCGGGGCAGAGACCCAGTACTTC CASSLTSGAETQYF TRBV7-3 TRBD2 TRBJ2-5 many
TGTGCCAGCAGTTACTCGACAGGCACAGATACGCAGTATTTT CASSYSTGTDTQYF TRBV6-2/TRBV6-3 NA TRBJ2-3 many
TGTGCCAGCAGACGGGCCGGGACCCCATTCAATGAGCAGTTCTTC CASRRAGTPFNEQFF TRBV6-1 NA TRBJ2-1 NA
TGTGCCAGCAGCGGGGAGGGTTCCTCCTCTGGAAACACCATATATTTT CASSGEGSSSGNTIYF TRBV7-9 NA TRBJ1-3 few
TGTGCCAGCAGTTCCAGGGGCGAGCAGTTCTTC CASSSRGEQFF TRBV12-3/TRBV12-4 NA TRBJ2-1 NA
TGTGCCAGCACCCGGGGGACAAGCGGGGGAGAGACCCAGTACTTC CASTRGTSGGETQYF TRBV3-1 TRBD2 TRBJ2-5 few
TGTGCCAGTAGTGGGTACACTGAAGCTTTCTTT CASSGYTEAFF TRBV19 NA TRBJ1-1 NA
TGTGCCAGCAGTCCCACCCGTGGACTAGCGGGGGGGCCGGGACAGTACTTC CASSPTRGLAGGPGQYF TRBV27 TRBD2 TRBJ2-5 many
TGCAGTGCTACCCCGGCAGGGGGGGCCGGTCAGCCCCAGCATTTT CSATPAGGAGQPQHF TRBV20-1 TRBD1 TRBJ1-5 NA
TGTGCCAGCAGCCAAGATAGGAGCATGTTGTGGGGCACAGATACGCAGTATTTT CASSQDRSMLWGTDTQYF TRBV14 NA TRBJ2-3 NA
TGTGCCAGCTCGCCCACGTACTCTGGGGCCAACGTCCTGACTTTC CASSPTYSGANVLTF TRBV18 NA TRBJ2-6 few
TGTGCCAGCAGCACCGGGACAGGTGAAAATCAGCCCCAGCATTTT CASSTGTGENQPQHF TRBV7-8 TRBD1 TRBJ1-5 NA
TGTGCCAGCAGTCCACAGGGGGGCCCAAATGAGCAGTTCTTC CASSPQGGPNEQFF TRBV6-1 TRBD1 TRBJ2-1 many
TGTGCCAGCAGCTTGCGCGGAGGGGCTTATGGAAACACCATATATTTT CASSLRGGAYGNTIYF TRBV5-6 NA TRBJ1-3 NA
TGTGCCACCAGCAGAGGATCTAGGGACACTGAAGCTTTCTTT CATSRGSRDTEAFF TRBV15 NA TRBJ1-1 many
TGTGCCAGCAGATTAGCGGCGTACACAGATACGCAGTATTTT CASRLAAYTDTQYF TRBV6-1 NA TRBJ2-3 NA
TGTGCCAGCAGTTTATCCACAGGGTTTGAGCAGTTCTTC CASSLSTGFEQFF TRBV27 NA TRBJ2-1 many
TGCGCCAGCAGTGTGGGGGATAATCAGCCCCAGCATTTT CASSVGDNQPQHF TRBV10-2 NA TRBJ1-5 few
TGTGCCAGCAGCCCCGCCGTGGGTAACAATCAGCCCCAGCATTTT CASSPAVGNNQPQHF TRBV3-1 NA TRBJ1-5 few
TGTGCCAGCAGACGACAGGGAGGCAATTCACCCCTCCACTTT CASRRQGGNSPLHF TRBV6-1 TRBD1 TRBJ1-6 few
TGCAGTGCTAGAGACCCATGGGCCCATGGCTACACCTTC CSARDPWAHGYTF TRBV20-1 NA TRBJ1-2 NA
TGTGCCTGGATAGGCCAGGGGCAAGAGACCCAGTACTTC CAWIGQGQETQYF TRBV30 NA TRBJ2-5 NA
TGCAGTGCCAGAGATGTAAAGGGCCCCGTGAACACTGAAGCTTTCTTT CSARDVKGPVNTEAFF TRBV29-1 NA TRBJ1-1 NA
TGTGCCAGCCTCTACACAGATACGCAGTATTTT CASLYTDTQYF TRBV2 NA TRBJ2-3 few
TGTGCCAGCAGCCAAGGGGGGAAAGCTTTCTTT CASSQGGKAFF TRBV11-2 NA TRBJ1-1 few
TGCGCCAGCAGCCAATTAAATCTTAAGTGGAATGAGCAGTTCTTC CASSQLNLKWNEQFF TRBV4-1 NA TRBJ2-1 many
TGTGCCACCAGCACCGACAGGGGGAACGGCAATCAGCCCCAGCATTTT CATSTDRGNGNQPQHF TRBV15 TRBD1 TRBJ1-5 many
TGCGCCAGCAGCCAAGATCCTGGACTAGCGGGACCCTACAATGAGCAGTTCTTC CASSQDPGLAGPYNEQFF TRBV4-1 TRBD2 TRBJ2-1 few
TGTGCCAGCAGCTTAGGATATTTTGACAGATACAATGAGCAGTTCTTC CASSLGYFDRYNEQFF TRBV11-1 NA TRBJ2-1 NA
TGCGCCAGCAGCCAACTTCCCGGGACTAGCGGGGGGTACACCTACAATGAGCAGTTCTTC CASSQLPGTSGGYTYNEQFF TRBV4-1 TRBD2 TRBJ2-1 NA
TGTGCCAGCAGCCAGGATAGGTCTTCCGAGCAGTTCTTC CASSQDRSSEQFF TRBV7-2 NA TRBJ2-1 NA
TGCAGTGCGAGAGGAGGGTTCACTGAAGCTTTCTTT CSARGGFTEAFF TRBV20-1 NA TRBJ1-1 many
TGTGCCAGCAGCTCACAGGGGAACTGGGAAAAACTGTTTTTT CASSSQGNWEKLFF TRBV7-2 TRBD1 TRBJ1-4 few
TGCGCCAGCAGCCCGGACGGAGTGCCCTTCAAAGATACGCAGTATTTT CASSPDGVPFKDTQYF TRBV4-1 NA TRBJ2-3 NA
TGTGCCAGCAGCTTATGGACAGTGTCCTCACCCCTCCACTTT CASSLWTVSSPLHF TRBV7-9 NA TRBJ1-6 few
TGTGCCAGCACGGAGGGAAGGAACACTGAAGCTTTCTTT CASTEGRNTEAFF TRBV12-3/TRBV12-4 NA TRBJ1-1 NA
TGTGCCAGCAGCTTACTAGCGCCGTACACAGATACGCAGTATTTT CASSLLAPYTDTQYF TRBV11-2 NA TRBJ2-3 few
TGTGCCAGTCGACCGGACGTAAACTATGGCTACACCTTC CASRPDVNYGYTF TRBV19 NA TRBJ1-2 NA
TGTGCCACCAGTTCTTCTGGGGCCAACGTCCTGACTTTC CATSSSGANVLTF TRBV24-1 NA TRBJ2-6 few
TGTGCCAGCAGCTTAGATCGGATGGGCGAGGGGCGGACTAACTATGGCTACACCTTC CASSLDRMGEGRTNYGYTF TRBV7-9 NA TRBJ1-2 few
TGTGCCAGCAGCGCCCGCAGGGTACGGAACACTGAAGCTTTCTTT CASSARRVRNTEAFF TRBV7-8 NA TRBJ1-1 few
TGCAGTGCCCAAAAACAGGGTTACAATGAGCAGTTCTTC CSAQKQGYNEQFF TRBV20-1 NA TRBJ2-1 many
TGTGCCAGCAGCTTCGCGGCAGATACGCAGTATTTT CASSFAADTQYF TRBV7-2 NA TRBJ2-3 many
TGTGCCAGCAGCGCGACACCGTACCCGGCCGACACCGTGAACTATGGCTACATCTTC CASSATPYPADTVNYGYIF TRBV7-2 NA TRBJ1-2 NA
TGCGCCAGCAGCTCCCTCGGACTAGCGGGGGGGAGCTCCTACAATGAGCAGTTCTTC CASSSLGLAGGSSYNEQFF TRBV5-1 TRBD2 TRBJ2-1 NA
TGTGCCATCAGCTTAGCACTAGCGTGGGACAATGAGCAGTTCTTC CAISLALAWDNEQFF TRBV11-2 TRBD2 TRBJ2-1 NA
TGTGCCAGCAGTGACGAGGGGGGCATGTATAATTCACCCCTCCACTTT CASSDEGGMYNSPLHF TRBV2 NA TRBJ1-6 many
TGTGCCAGCAGCCCTACCCCCGGGGACGGAGACACCATATATTTT CASSPTPGDGDTIYF TRBV7-9 NA TRBJ1-3 few
TGCGCCAGCAGAGGGGGGGGCACGAATGAGCAGTTCTTC CASRGGGTNEQFF TRBV4-1 NA TRBJ2-1 many
TGCGCCAGCAGTGATGGACGGGGTGGGAGCACAGATACGCAGTATTTT CASSDGRGGSTDTQYF TRBV10-2 NA TRBJ2-3 few
TGTGCCAGCAGTCTCCGGGGGGGCGAAGAGACCCAGTACTTC CASSLRGGEETQYF TRBV12-3/TRBV12-4 TRBD2 TRBJ2-5 NA
TGTGCAATCGCAGACAGCTTCGACCAAGAGACCCAGTACTTC CAIADSFDQETQYF TRBV6-1 NA TRBJ2-5 NA